The 17 T cell receptor beta chains given below trace back to one sample, sequenced in a study of Ad26.COV2.S vaccination and SARS-CoV-2 variants. Treatment denoted: 15 to 20 received Ad26.COV2.S at low or high dose, single or two shots; roughly five received placebo; per-sample allocation not given. At day 63 after the first vaccine or placebo injection, samples were drawn. Clones were sequenced by immunoSEQ multiplex PCR, and TCRdb holds only the in-frame ones, with some missing. The sample records under 600,000 clones, around 89% being singletons. This material consisted of peripheral blood, taken in a trial of Ad26.COV2.S vaccine versus placebo. All receptors come from a person aged 18-60 years who received the Ad26.COV2.S COVID-19 vaccine or a placebo.

This clone was counted a few times. The rearrangement links TRBV25-1 to TRBJ1-2; 7 bases line up with TRBD1. Germline-derived CDR1 and CDR2 are MGHDK and SYGVNS. The CDR3 loop spans 14 amino acids. J gave up 4 bases and V 6 bases, and 8 bases lay outside the gene matches. The CDR3 bases are TGTGCCAGCAGACCCCAGGGACAGAGCTATGGCTACACCTTC. Amino acids: CASRPQGQSYGYTF.

V is TRBV14 and J is TRBJ1-6; 7 positions match TRBD1. Looked up from germline, CDR1 is SGHDN and CDR2 is FVKESK. The J segment lost 9 bases and the V segment lost 1 base, leaving 6 bases of the junction unmatched. The CDR3 loop spans 15 amino acids. Written as DNA, the CDR3 is TGTGCCAGCAGCCAAGGACAGGGTGGAAGTTCACCCCTCCACTTT. Translating it yields CASSQGQGGSSPLHF.

The genes are TRBV5-1 and TRBJ2-6; 10 bases line up with TRBD1. Losses at the gene ends were 2 bases for V and 0 bases for J; bases not matched to a gene: 8. Germline CDR1 SGHRS, CDR2 YFSETQ. The CDR3 loop spans 19 amino acids. CDR3: CASSFSPGQGISGANVLTF. CDR3 sequence (DNA): TGCGCCAGCAGCTTTTCGCCGGGACAGGGGATCTCTGGGGCCAACGTCCTGACTTTC.

The V and J genes are TRBV9 and TRBJ2-2; 8 nucleotides match TRBD2. This CDR3 is built from 15 residues. Germline CDR1 and CDR2: SGDLS and YYNGEE. V lost 6 bases and J lost 5; bases outside the gene matches: 9. The CDR3 protein is CASTSGGVHTGELFF. The DNA for the CDR3 is TGTGCCAGCACCTCGGGAGGGGTGCATACCGGGGAGCTGTTTTTT.

This clone occurred once. CDR3 sequence: CASSFSGAKNIQYF. The CDR3 DNA sequence: TGTGCCAGCAGTTTCTCGGGGGCCAAAAACATTCAGTACTTC. The chain recombines TRBV28 with TRBJ2-4; weak D call: TRBD2 (5 bases). Trimming left V 3 bases short and J 1 base short, with 7 bases between. The CDR3 is 14 residues long. The germline gives CDR1 MDHEN, CDR2 SYDVKM. The variable domain in full, completed from reference TRBV28 and TRBJ2-4, reads DVKVTQSSRYLVKRTGEKVFLECVQDMDHENMFWYRQDPGLGLRLIYFSYDVKMKEKGDIPEGYSVSREKKERFSLILESASTNQTSMYLCASSFSGAKNIQYFGAGTRLSVL.

This sequence joins TRBV19 and TRBJ1-5; D is unclear. The germline V gene encodes CDR1 LNHDA and CDR2 SQIVND (reference sequence). CDR3 length: 13 amino acids. V gave up 5 bases and J gave up 4 bases, with 9 bases separating them. DNA of the CDR3: TGTGCCAGTAGTTGGAAAGGTAATCAGCCCCAGCATTTT. Protein sequence: CASSWKGNQPQHF.

The V call is TRBV30, the J call TRBJ2-1; 8 bases fit TRBD2. Germline trimming cut 3 bases from V and 0 bases from J; bases unmatched to any gene: 7. The CDR3 length is 16 residues. Germline CDR1 reads GTSNPN; CDR2 reads SVGIG (reference sequence). In nucleotides, the CDR3 is TGTGCCTGGAGCCGACTAGCGAAGAGCTCCTACAATGAGCAGTTCTTC. Its translation: CAWSRLAKSSYNEQFF.

The genes are TRBV18 and TRBJ2-4; D uncertain. This CDR3 has 13 residues. Germline V gene lookup returns CDR1 KGHSH and CDR2 LQKENI. Trimming removed 2 bases from V and 12 bases from J, with 14 bases in between. This CDR3 reads CASSPGKGTAQYF. The CDR3 nucleotides read TGTGCCAGCTCACCAGGAAAGGGTACCGCTCAGTACTTC.

This clone has a handful of counts. The rearrangement links TRBV19 to TRBJ1-5; TRBD1 aligns across 9 bases. The CDR3 has 14 residues. CDR1 is LNHDA, CDR2 SQIVND, per germline (reference sequence). The V and J ends lost 10 bases and 4 bases, in that order; junction bases with no gene match: 8. This CDR3 is CATQDRGGNQPQHF. CDR3 DNA: TGTGCCACCCAGGACAGGGGAGGGAATCAGCCCCAGCATTTT.

This clone has a handful of counts. The chain carries TRBV18 and TRBJ1-5; D is unclear. CDR1 is KGHSH and CDR2 is LQKENI in the germline V gene. The CDR3 spans 15 residues. The V end lost 1 base, the J end lost 0 bases, and 7 bases lay between the germline ends. This CDR3 is CASSPQTNSNQPQHF. CDR3 sequence (DNA): TGTGCCAGCTCACCACAGACAAATAGCAATCAGCCCCAGCATTTT.

The V gene is TRBV7-2, the J gene TRBJ2-7; no clear D. The CDR3 extends over 14 amino acids. Germline CDR1 SGHTA, CDR2 FQGNSA. The V end was cut by 5 bases, the J end by 4 bases, with 15 bases between. This CDR3 is CASSPGRSVYEQYF. CDR3 nucleotide sequence: TGTGCCAGCAGCCCGGGCCGGAGTGTGTACGAGCAGTACTTC.

This clone appeared a single time. This rearrangement joins TRBV5-4 to TRBJ2-7; no clear D. The germline gives CDR1 SGHNT, CDR2 YYREEE (reference sequence). V gave up 0 bases and J gave up 3 bases, with 4 bases separating them. This CDR3 is 12 amino acids long. CDR3 nucleotide sequence: TGTGCCAGCAGCTTGGGAAACTACGAGCAGTACTTC. Residues: CASSLGNYEQYF.

The chain's CDR3 is CASSSRQGEEAFF. CDR3 DNA: TGTGCCAGCAGTTCACGACAGGGCGAAGAAGCTTTCTTT. V gene TRBV7-6 combines with J gene TRBJ1-1; 7 bases are a match to TRBD1. V shed 6 bases and J 8 bases; nucleotides not matched to a gene: 9. Germline V CDR1 and CDR2: SGHVS, FNYEAQ. The CDR3 runs to 13 residues.

This sequence joins TRBV2 and TRBJ1-3; D remains unclear. CDR3 length equals 17 residues. CDR1 is SNHLY and CDR2 is FYNNEI in the germline V gene. The V end lost 2 bases, the J end lost 0 bases, and 14 bases lay between the germline ends. The CDR3 reads CASSELSGSSSGNTIYF. The CDR3 region has the DNA TGTGCCAGCAGTGAATTATCTGGGAGTTCCTCTGGAAACACCATATATTTT.

V and J are TRBV19 and TRBJ2-1; possible D gene TRBD2, 6 bases. V was shortened by 10 bases and J by 0 bases, with 16 bases between the two germline ends. This CDR3 is 15 amino acids long. The germline CDR1 and CDR2 sequences are LNHDA and SQIVND (reference sequence). The CDR3 bases are TGTGCCACCAAGATGGAGGGCCTCTCCTACAATGAGCAGTTCTTC. Its translation: CATKMEGLSYNEQFF.

The CDR3 protein is CASSGLAGGRRGYEQYF. CDR3 in DNA: TGTGCCAGCAGTGGACTAGCGGGAGGGCGGAGGGGATACGAGCAGTACTTC. This rearrangement joins TRBV6-1 to TRBJ2-7; 14 bases are shared with TRBD2. The germline V gene encodes CDR1 MNHNS and CDR2 SASEGT. This CDR3 is 17 amino acids long. The ends lost 4 bases at V and 4 bases at J; junction bases unmatched: 9.

The chain combines TRBV19 with TRBJ2-2, with D possibly being TRBD1 (6 bases). Germline V gene sequence: CDR1 LNHDA, CDR2 SQIVND (reference sequence). The CDR3 contains 15 residues. Trimming shortened V by 4 bases and J by 6 bases, and 15 bases separated the two germline ends. The DNA of the CDR3 is TGTGCCAGTAGTAGCAAACAGGGATCGGCCGGGGAGCTGTTTTTT. Protein sequence: CASSSKQGSAGELFF.